One sample yielded the 14 T cell receptor beta chains listed below, sequenced in a study of shared clonotypes between healthy human individuals. Produced via immunoSEQ multiplex PCR; TCRdb's table is partial and in-frame only. This sample has 1.5 million to 2.5 million clones, with 85% to 95% found just once. Naivety among CD8 cells was defined by CD45RO negativity and positive CCR7 selection, thereby excluding terminally differentiated effector memory CD45RA+ cells. Sequencing was performed on naive CD8+ T cells sorted from blood. These TCRs come from a man aged 18 to 29 in good health.

The chain combines TRBV5-1 with TRBJ1-1; D is perhaps TRBD1 (5 bases). V lost 4 bases and J lost 1, with 8 bases in between. Germline CDR1 SGHRS, CDR2 YFSETQ. CDR3 length: 13 amino acids. The CDR3 nucleotides are TGCGCCAGCAGCGCGGGACGGAACACTGAAGCTTTCTTT. It codes for CASSAGRNTEAFF.

The chain combines TRBV5-6 with TRBJ2-7; D gene ambiguous. In germline, CDR1 is SGHDT, CDR2 YYEEEE. The CDR3 is 12 residues long. V lost 2 bases to trimming and J lost 3 bases, with 6 bases between them. This CDR3 is CASSLNGYEQYF. In nucleotides, the CDR3 is TGTGCCAGCAGCTTAAATGGCTACGAGCAGTACTTC. The full variable domain, completed using reference TRBV5-6 and TRBJ2-7, is DAGVTQSPTHLIKTRGQQVTLRCSPKSGHDTVSWYQQALGQGPQFIFQYYEEEERQRGNFPDRFSGHQFPNYSSELNVNALLLGDSALYLCASSLNGYEQYFGPGTRLTVT.

This rearrangement joins TRBV19 to TRBJ1-6; the D is unclear. This CDR3 contains 16 residues. V lost 7 bases, J lost 0 bases, and 13 bases lay in between. Per germline, CDR1 LNHDA and CDR2 SQIVND (reference sequence). CDR3 sequence (DNA): TGTGCCAGTACCCCTGCGGCGAGCTCCTATAATTCACCCCTCCACTTT. The encoded protein is CASTPAASSYNSPLHF.

V is TRBV4-1 and J is TRBJ1-2; 7 bases are shared with TRBD1. Germline-derived CDR1 and CDR2 are MGHRA and YSYEKL. The V segment lost 1 base and the J segment 3 bases; nucleotides outside the gene matches: 5. This CDR3 is built from 15 residues. The chain's CDR3 is CASSQVAGGDYGYTF. Here the CDR3 DNA reads TGCGCCAGCAGCCAAGTGGCAGGGGGGGACTATGGCTACACCTTC.

V gene TRBV14 combines with J gene TRBJ2-1; 7 positions match TRBD2. The junction had 3 bases not matched to a gene; V was cut back by 4 bases and J by 0 bases. The germline V gene encodes CDR1 SGHDN and CDR2 FVKESK. The CDR3 contains 15 residues. For the CDR3, the DNA is TGTGCCAGCAGCCCTAGCGGTCTCTCCTACAATGAGCAGTTCTTC. Translated, it gives CASSPSGLSYNEQFF.

The chain recombines TRBV7-9 with TRBJ2-5; D is possibly TRBD1 (5 bases). Trimming stripped 2 bases from V and 1 base from J, with 14 bases between. The CDR3 consists of 16 residues. Germline lookup yields CDR1 SEHNR and CDR2 FQNEAQ (reference sequence). CDR3 DNA sequence: TGTGCCAGCAGCTTACTACAGGCTGGACCCCAAGAGACCCAGTACTTC. Encoded protein: CASSLLQAGPQETQYF.

In DNA, the CDR3 is TGTGCCAGCAGCTTAGACAATCCGGGAGGGTATGGCGAGCAGTACTTC. Translation gives CASSLDNPGGYGEQYF. The chain carries TRBV11-2 and TRBJ2-7; 8 bases are shared with TRBD2. Germline V gene lookup returns CDR1 SGHAT and CDR2 FQNNGV. V lost 0 bases to trimming and J lost 6 bases; unmatched junction nucleotides: 10. The CDR3 covers 16 residues.

This rearrangement joins TRBV30 to TRBJ2-5; D unclear. Trimming stripped 0 bases from V and 5 bases from J, with 10 bases between. Germline lookup yields CDR1 GTSNPN and CDR2 SVGIG (reference sequence). This CDR3 comprises 13 residues. The CDR3 nucleotides are TGTGCCTGGAGTGTGGAAGTGTGGGAGACCCAGTACTTC. Its protein product is CAWSVEVWETQYF.

The chain recombines TRBV6-1 with TRBJ2-5; D is possibly TRBD2 (5 bases). This CDR3 has 12 amino acids. Trimming shortened V by 11 bases and J by 2 bases, and 12 bases separated the two germline ends. The germline CDR1 and CDR2 sequences are MNHNS and SASEGT. The CDR3 sequence is CAFRTVQETQYF. For the CDR3, the DNA is TGTGCCTTCCGGACTGTACAAGAGACCCAGTACTTC.

The rearrangement joins TRBV9 to TRBJ2-1; D unresolved. Trimming cost V 4 bases and J 0 bases, with 11 bases left between them. The germline CDR1 and CDR2 sequences are SGDLS and YYNGEE. The CDR3 length is 15 residues. The CDR3 reads CASSSGASSYNEQFF. CDR3 in DNA: TGTGCCAGCAGCTCCGGCGCTAGCTCCTACAATGAGCAGTTCTTC.

The chain uses TRBV5-4 and TRBJ1-4; 9 nucleotides match TRBD1. Germline values: CDR1 SGHNT, CDR2 YYREEE (reference sequence). Germline trimming cut 0 bases from V and 8 bases from J; bases unmatched to any gene: 5. The CDR3 sequence is 15 residues long. For the CDR3, the DNA is TGTGCCAGCAGCTTGGGACAGGGGGACGACGAAAAACTGTTTTTT. Protein product: CASSLGQGDDEKLFF.

V gene TRBV7-8 combines with J gene TRBJ2-7, with TRBD1 identical over 7 bases. Per germline, CDR1 SGHVS and CDR2 FQNEAQ. CDR3 length: 16 residues. V shed 5 bases, J shed 0 bases, and the junction held 10 bases outside the gene matches. CDR3 sequence: CASSPRTGTISYEQYF. The CDR3 coding sequence is TGTGCCAGCAGCCCCCGGACAGGCACTATCTCCTACGAGCAGTACTTC.

This chain joins TRBV4-3 and TRBJ1-6; D ambiguous. The V and J ends lost 4 bases and 0 bases respectively, with 16 bases between them. CDR1 and CDR2 (germline): LGHNA, YSLEER. The CDR3 extends over 18 amino acids. The CDR3 coding sequence is TGCGCCAGCAGCCGCGGAAAGGCGGCAAGCTCCTATAATTCACCCCTCCACTTT. Amino acids: CASSRGKAASSYNSPLHF.

The V gene is TRBV20-1, the J gene TRBJ2-4; D is ambiguous. V was clipped by 6 bases and J by 6 bases, with 6 bases between them. Germline V gene lookup returns CDR1 DFQATT and CDR2 SNEGSKA (reference sequence). The CDR3 is 10 amino acids. CDR3 in DNA: TGCAGTGCCCCCGGAAACATTCAGTACTTC. This sequence encodes CSAPGNIQYF.